These 5 T cell receptor beta chains were all obtained from the same sample, sequenced in a study of blood T cells in healthy people across ages. Through a sample-barcoded 5' primer and a J-beta primer mix, a second PCR was run for about 6 to 12 cycles. TCRdb called the 5' RACE reads again in MiXCR, with one record for every CDR3 protein. The profile shows about 730,000 distinct CDR3 sequences, approximately 43% of them singletons. The specimen sequenced was blood. All receptors come from a woman in her fifties or sixties in good health.

This rearrangement joins TRBV12-3 or TRBV12-4 to TRBJ2-4; 7 bases align to TRBD2. V trimming: 1 base; J trimming: 1 base; junction bases outside the gene matches: 1. The CDR3 loop spans 15 amino acids. The CDR3: CASSLGAGAKNIQYF. The CDR3 nucleotides read TGTGCCAGCAGTTTAGGAGCGGGGGCCAAAAACATTCAGTACTTC.

There are a few counts of this clonotype. The V gene is TRBV2, the J gene TRBJ2-1, with TRBD2 matching 11 bases. Trimming cost V 4 bases and J 7 bases; bases outside gene matches: 3. Germline V gene sequence: CDR1 SNHLY, CDR2 FYNNEI. This CDR3 region has 14 residues. CDR3 sequence: CASSVTSGRNEQFF. CDR3 DNA sequence: TGTGCCAGCAGTGTAACTAGCGGGAGAAATGAGCAGTTCTTC.

DNA of the CDR3: TGTGCCAGCAAGGGGGGACTGTCCCAAGAGACCCAGTACTTC. Translating it yields CASKGGLSQETQYF. The chain is built from TRBV6-5 and TRBJ2-5; D is perhaps TRBD1 or TRBD2 (6 bases each). Trimming took 7 bases from V and 1 from J, leaving 13 bases between them. CDR1 is MNHEY, CDR2 SVGAGI, per germline. This CDR3 region has 14 residues.

The rearrangement links TRBV6-1 to TRBJ2-7, with D maybe TRBD2 (6 bases). The V end was cut by 5 bases, the J end by 8 bases, with 16 bases between. This CDR3 has 13 amino acids. CDR1 and CDR2 (germline): MNHNS, SASEGT. The CDR3 reads CASSNRDSYKQYF. The CDR3, as DNA: TGTGCCAGCAGTAACCGGGACTCGTACAAGCAGTACTTC.

The chain carries TRBV9 and TRBJ2-1; D unresolved. Trimming cost V 3 bases and J 7 bases, with 14 bases left between them. This CDR3 is built from 14 residues. Germline-derived CDR1 and CDR2 are SGDLS and YYNGEE. CDR3 amino acids: CASSGLSPRNEQFF. The DNA for the CDR3 is TGTGCCAGCAGCGGACTCTCACCCCGGAATGAGCAGTTCTTC.